The next 24 T cell receptor beta chains were all read from a single sample in a study of graft-versus-host responses after intestinal transplantation. These receptors are not linked to any known antigen. The table came from immunoSEQ multiplex PCR; TCRdb's copy has only in-frame clones and leaves some out. Among about 86,000 clones listed, roughly 90% were seen once. The input for sequencing was unstimulated CD4+ T cells sorted from spleen or lymph node cells, taken before transplant. The receptors here all came from a human donor who was the organ donor for an intestinal transplant.

The rearrangement uses TRBV6-6 and TRBJ2-7, with TRBD2 matching over 11 bases. CDR3 length: 16 amino acids. From germline, CDR1 is MNHNY and CDR2 SVGAGI (reference sequence). The ends lost 2 bases at V and 2 bases at J; junction bases unmatched: 5. The DNA of the CDR3 is TGTGCCAGCAGTTACCCCCGACTAGCGGGAACCTACGAGCAGTACTTC. It yields the protein CASSYPRLAGTYEQYF.

The rearrangement uses TRBV6-5 and TRBJ2-3; 8 nucleotides match TRBD2. The trim removed 4 bases at V and 1 base at J, leaving 7 bases unmatched. The CDR3 consists of 16 residues. Germline V gene lookup returns CDR1 MNHEY and CDR2 SVGAGI. The CDR3 reads CASSFHSGGGTDTQYF. The DNA of the CDR3 is TGTGCCAGCAGTTTTCATTCGGGAGGGGGCACAGATACGCAGTATTTT.

This chain uses TRBV25-1 with TRBJ1-2; no firm D call. Trimming pared 1 base from V and 8 bases from J, leaving 17 bases between. This CDR3 spans 15 amino acids. CDR1 is MGHDK and CDR2 is SYGVNS in the germline V gene. The CDR3 reads CASSESARGPRGYTF. The CDR3 nucleotides read TGTGCCAGCAGTGAATCGGCGCGGGGTCCTCGGGGCTACACCTTC.

V and J are TRBV5-5 and TRBJ2-7, with TRBD1 matching over 7 bases. Trimming at V came to 4 bases and at J to 0 bases, leaving 10 bases not matched to a gene. CDR1 SGHKS and CDR2 YYEKEE come from the germline V gene (reference sequence). This CDR3 spans 16 amino acids. For the CDR3, the DNA is TGTGCCAGCAGCGTCGACAGGGAGTGGGCCTCCTACGAGCAGTACTTC. Translating it yields CASSVDREWASYEQYF.

The chain recombines TRBV6-5 with TRBJ1-3; the D is unclear. With 10 bases removed from V and 4 bases from J, the gap between germline ends came to 8 bases. Germline lookup yields CDR1 MNHEY and CDR2 SVGAGI. The CDR3 is 11 residues long. The CDR3 DNA reads TGTGCCATTTCGGGGGGAAACACCATATATTTT. It encodes CAISGGNTIYF.

J is TRBJ2-5 and V is TRBV27, with TRBD1 matching 7 bases. V gave up 2 bases and J gave up 4 bases; unmatched junction bases: 7. Germline assignment: CDR1 MNHEY and CDR2 SMNVEV (reference sequence). The CDR3 is 15 residues long. The CDR3 is CASSLRQGSRETQYF. CDR3 in DNA: TGTGCCAGCAGTTTAAGACAGGGATCAAGAGAGACCCAGTACTTC.

This chain connects TRBV5-4 to TRBJ2-1; no reliable D call. The ends were cut back, 4 bases at V and 0 bases at J, with 11 bases in the middle. Germline V CDR1 and CDR2: SGHNT, YYREEE (reference sequence). The CDR3 has 15 amino acids. The CDR3 DNA is TGTGCCAGCAGCCCACGCGGCCTCTCCTACAATGAGCAGTTCTTC. It yields the protein CASSPRGLSYNEQFF.

This clone appeared once. CDR3 sequence (DNA): TGCGCCAGCAGCCCGGGACTATCGTACGAGCAGTACTTC. Translated: CASSPGLSYEQYF. V gene TRBV4-3 combines with J gene TRBJ2-7, with TRBD2 matching 7 bases. The CDR3 contains 13 residues. Trimming cost V 4 bases and J 4 bases; bases outside gene matches: 4. Per germline, CDR1 LGHNA and CDR2 YSLEER.

The chain employs TRBV11-3 and TRBJ2-2; D ambiguous. Germline CDR1 is SGHNT and CDR2 is YENEEA. This CDR3 is 13 amino acids long. Trimming cost V 2 bases and J 6 bases, with 7 bases left between them. The CDR3 coding sequence is TGTGCCAGCAGCTTAACCAGCGCCGGGGAGCTGTTTTTT. Translating gives CASSLTSAGELFF.

The V call is TRBV5-1, the J call TRBJ2-1, with unresolved D. Germline values: CDR1 SGHRS, CDR2 YFSETQ. The CDR3 loop spans 16 amino acids. V gave up 4 bases and J gave up 3 bases, with 17 bases separating them. CDR3 amino acids: CASSLSNFPSYNEQFF. Here the CDR3 DNA reads TGCGCCAGCAGCCTTTCAAACTTCCCAAGCTACAATGAGCAGTTCTTC.

The chain joins TRBV7-3 to TRBJ2-3; 7 nucleotides agree with TRBD2. V was pared by 5 bases and J by 4 bases, with 3 bases of the junction left unmatched. CDR3 length: 13 residues. The germline V gene encodes CDR1 SGHTA and CDR2 FQGTGA. The CDR3 nucleotides read TGTGCCAGCAGCCTCGCGGGGGCAGATACGCAGTATTTT. Its translation: CASSLAGADTQYF.

CDR3 in DNA: TGTGCCAGCAGTCGAGGGATGAAAACCGGGGAGCTGTTTTTT. As protein: CASSRGMKTGELFF. The chain uses TRBV27 and TRBJ2-2; TRBD2 might be the D (5 bases). This CDR3 has 14 amino acids. Looked up from germline, CDR1 is MNHEY and CDR2 is SMNVEV (reference sequence). Trimming shortened V by 5 bases and J by 5 bases, and 12 bases separated the two germline ends.

CDR3 region: CASTPDGPSYGYTF. In DNA form, the CDR3 reads TGTGCCAGTACCCCAGATGGGCCCTCCTATGGCTACACCTTC. V and J are TRBV19 and TRBJ1-2; D is uncertain. V lost 7 bases and J lost 4, with 16 bases in between. Germline V gives CDR1 LNHDA, CDR2 SQIVND (reference sequence). The length of the CDR3 is 14 residues.

This rearrangement joins TRBV14 to TRBJ2-3; TRBD1 might be the D (6 bases). The germline V and J ends were trimmed by 1 base and 1 base, with 9 bases remaining between them. Germline-derived CDR1 and CDR2 are SGHDN and FVKESK. The CDR3 length is 15 residues. In DNA form, the CDR3 reads TGTGCCAGCAGCCAAGTAAACAGGGGCACAGATACGCAGTATTTT. This gives the protein CASSQVNRGTDTQYF.

The sample holds one count of this clone. The chain has TRBV11-3 and TRBJ2-3; tentatively, D is TRBD2 (5 bases). Germline V gives CDR1 SGHNT, CDR2 YENEEA. CDR3 length: 14 residues. V gave up 5 bases and J gave up 1 base, with 10 bases separating them. The chain's CDR3 is CASSPAAGTDTQYF. CDR3 coding DNA: TGTGCCAGCAGCCCAGCAGCGGGCACAGATACGCAGTATTTT.

The chain links TRBV7-2 to TRBJ2-2; D might be TRBD1 (6 bases). The germline CDR1 and CDR2 sequences are SGHTA and FQGNSA. Trimming removed 5 bases at V and 1 base at J, with 11 bases between. The CDR3 length is 15 residues. In DNA form, the CDR3 reads TGTGCCAGCAGCCCAGGGGCCAAGAACACCGGGGAGCTGTTTTTT. Its protein product is CASSPGAKNTGELFF.

V usage is TRBV29-1 and J usage is TRBJ2-1, with TRBD1 matching over 7 bases. Per the germline V gene, CDR1 is SQVTM and CDR2 is ANQGSEA. Trimming removed 3 bases from V and 3 bases from J; junction bases left unmatched: 14. CDR3 length equals 17 residues. In nucleotides, the CDR3 is TGCAGCGTTGATTTCGTTTATATAGGGGGCCGCTACAATGAGCAGTTCTTC. This sequence encodes CSVDFVYIGGRYNEQFF.

The V and J genes are TRBV5-5 and TRBJ2-1; 7 bases are a match to TRBD2. Germline lookup yields CDR1 SGHKS and CDR2 YYEKEE (reference sequence). This CDR3 spans 19 amino acids. J gave up 4 bases and V 7 bases, and 23 bases lay outside the gene matches. The CDR3: CASRGSHKVSSGQYNEQFF. The CDR3 region has the DNA TGTGCCAGCCGCGGCTCCCACAAAGTTTCTAGCGGACAATACAATGAGCAGTTCTTC.

The genes are TRBV6-1 and TRBJ2-7; 8 bases agree with TRBD1. From germline, CDR1 is MNHNS and CDR2 SASEGT. The J segment lost 5 bases and the V segment lost 6 bases, leaving 9 bases of the junction unmatched. This CDR3 contains 14 residues. The CDR3 DNA follows: TGTGCCAGCAGGGAATTTGACAGGGGAGACGAGCAGTACTTC. This gives the protein CASREFDRGDEQYF.

The chain uses TRBV20-1 and TRBJ2-1; the D is unclear. CDR1 is DFQATT and CDR2 is SNEGSKA in the germline V gene (reference sequence). This CDR3 contains 10 residues. Trimming pared 5 bases from V and 6 bases from J, leaving 5 bases between. The CDR3 coding sequence is TGCAGTGCTTTTAGCAATGAGCAGTTCTTC. It specifies CSAFSNEQFF.

The rearrangement joins TRBV25-1 to TRBJ1-5; D unresolved. Germline V lookup: CDR1 MGHDK, CDR2 SYGVNS. Trimming cost V 2 bases and J 1 base, with 12 bases left between them. This CDR3 has 16 residues. CDR3 sequence (DNA): TGTGCCAGCAGTGAAGCAGGTTTTGGAAGCAATCAGCCCCAGCATTTT. Amino acid sequence: CASSEAGFGSNQPQHF.

In the case of this clone: A junction boundary mismatches the germline segment, possibly from a read error. The rearrangement uses TRBV6-5 and TRBJ2-7, with D perhaps assigned TRBD1 or TRBD2 (5 bases each). The germline CDR1 and CDR2 sequences are MNHEY and SVGAGI. The CDR3 contains 12 residues. The DNA of the CDR3 is TGTGCCAGCAATTACGGGGCCAGGGAGCAGTACTTC. Its protein is CASNYGAREQYF.

This chain joins TRBV7-8 and TRBJ2-3; D may be TRBD2 (6 bases). Germline V gene sequence: CDR1 SGHVS, CDR2 FQNEAQ. V was clipped by 8 bases and J by 0 bases, with 18 bases between them. The CDR3 runs 16 residues. The CDR3 DNA sequence: TGTGCCAGCTCAATGCGGGGAACAACTAGCACAGATACGCAGTATTTT. This sequence encodes CASSMRGTTSTDTQYF.

The chain combines TRBV6-6 with TRBJ2-7; D may be TRBD1 (5 bases). The germline CDR1 and CDR2 sequences are MNHNY and SVGAGI (reference sequence). The length of the CDR3 is 15 residues. The V and J ends lost 2 bases and 2 bases respectively, with 13 bases between them. The CDR3 loop reads CASSYPEKQAYEQYF. Written as DNA, the CDR3 is TGTGCCAGCAGTTACCCAGAGAAACAGGCCTACGAGCAGTACTTC.